This T cell receptor (beta chain) appears in the sequencing data of a study of blood T cell repertoires in COVID-19. Seattle-derived patients entered the study during active infection and were followed longitudinally. As handled by the study authors: Reference gene primer amplification yielded estimated nucleated cell counts. Only in-frame clones appear in the TCRdb table, and some are missing; sequencing was by immunoSEQ multiplex PCR. The DNA gave D and trimming, while V, J and clone size come from that table. The table has around 170,000 clones, around four fifths seen once. V was shortened by 5 bases and J by 4 bases, with 18 bases between the two germline ends. CDR1 is MDHEN, CDR2 SYDVKM, per germline. The CDR3 extends over 16 amino acids.

Sequenced sample: peripheral blood. This rearrangement joins TRBV28 to TRBJ2-1; TRBD2 might be the D (5 bases). The sequence was obtained from a woman in her seventies with COVID-19, enrolled during active disease. CDR3 sequence: CASSPPPLRGYNEQFF. DNA of the CDR3: TGTGCCAGCAGTCCCCCCCCACTCCGCGGGTACAATGAGCAGTTCTTC.